The T cell receptor beta chain described here comes from a study of beta chain features in type 1 diabetes. Expressed TCRB transcripts were sequenced after all isolated RNA was converted to cDNA. The table came from immunoSEQ multiplex PCR; TCRdb's copy has only in-frame clones and leaves some out. The table has around 430,000 clones, roughly 30% seen once; the top ten hold about 0.06%. Cells sorted by CD45RO/CCR7/CD25/CD127/CD95/CD27 comprised CD4+ naive, central memory, regulatory and stem cell-like memory cells. This receptor was obtained from a man younger than 30 in good health. Material for sequencing was naive CD4+ T cells from blood.

The CDR3 DNA sequence: TGTGCCAGCAGTCCCCGGGCGGCGGGAGCAGACACCGGGGAGCTGTTTTTT. Residues: CASSPRAAGADTGELFF. V usage is TRBV27 and J usage is TRBJ2-2; 7 bases agree with TRBD2. J lost 3 bases, V lost 5 bases, and 12 bases had no gene match. The germline gives CDR1 MNHEY, CDR2 SMNVEV (reference sequence). The CDR3 is 17 amino acids.